This TCR beta chain was recorded in a study of blood T cell repertoires in COVID-19. This clone appeared once. The CDR3 extends over 12 amino acids. CDR1 and CDR2 from the germline V gene are MDHEN and SYDVKM. Cohort 3 recovered donors had two negative PCRs, clearance, or symptom resolution. In the source study's methods: Estimation of nucleated cell counts relied on the amplification of reference gene primers. The protocol was immunoSEQ multiplex PCR, while the TCRdb copy is restricted to in-frame clones and leaves out a portion. The V and J calls and clone size are taken from that table; D and trimming were inferred from the DNA. This table holds some 510,000 clones, roughly 90% found once.

This rearrangement joins TRBV28 to TRBJ2-2; the D gene is possibly TRBD1 (5 bases). The receptor was derived from a woman aged 40 to 55 who had recovered from COVID-19. Sequenced sample: PBMCs or T cells enriched from blood (not recorded which). In nucleotides, the CDR3 is TGTGGTGCAGGGTCACCCACCGGGGAGCTGTTTTTT. Translating gives CGAGSPTGELFF.